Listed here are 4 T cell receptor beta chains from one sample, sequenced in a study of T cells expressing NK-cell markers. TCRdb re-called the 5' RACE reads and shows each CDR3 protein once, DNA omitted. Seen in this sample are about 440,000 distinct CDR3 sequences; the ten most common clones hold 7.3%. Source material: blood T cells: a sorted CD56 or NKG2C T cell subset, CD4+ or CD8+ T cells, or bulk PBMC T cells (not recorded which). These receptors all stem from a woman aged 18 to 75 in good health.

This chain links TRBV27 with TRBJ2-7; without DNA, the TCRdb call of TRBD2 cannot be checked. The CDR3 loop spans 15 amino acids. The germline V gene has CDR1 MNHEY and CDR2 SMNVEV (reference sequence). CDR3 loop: CASSLGQALLYEQYF.

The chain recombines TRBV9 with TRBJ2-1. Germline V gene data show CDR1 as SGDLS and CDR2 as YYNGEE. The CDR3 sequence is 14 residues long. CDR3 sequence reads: CASSVETNLDEQFF.

CDR3 amino acids: CASSFPQELPGNTEAFF. This sequence joins TRBV7-9 and TRBJ1-1; TCRdb lists TRBD1, though no DNA is available to test this call. Per the germline V gene, CDR1 is SEHNR and CDR2 is FQNEAQ (reference sequence). The CDR3 is 17 residues long.

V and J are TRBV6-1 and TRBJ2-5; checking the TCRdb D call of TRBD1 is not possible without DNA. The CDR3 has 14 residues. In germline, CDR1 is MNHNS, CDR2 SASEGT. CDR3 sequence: CASHRGANEETQYF.